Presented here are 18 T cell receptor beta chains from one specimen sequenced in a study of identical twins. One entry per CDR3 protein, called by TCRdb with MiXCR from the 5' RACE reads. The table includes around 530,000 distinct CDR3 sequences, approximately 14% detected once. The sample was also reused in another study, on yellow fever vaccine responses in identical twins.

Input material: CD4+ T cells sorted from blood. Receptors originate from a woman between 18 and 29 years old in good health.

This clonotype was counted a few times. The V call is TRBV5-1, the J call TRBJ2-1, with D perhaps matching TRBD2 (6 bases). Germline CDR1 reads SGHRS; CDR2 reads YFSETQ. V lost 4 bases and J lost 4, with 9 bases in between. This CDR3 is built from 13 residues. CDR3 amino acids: CASSVGSYNEQFF. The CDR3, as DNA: TGCGCCAGCAGCGTCGGGAGTTACAATGAGCAGTTCTTC.

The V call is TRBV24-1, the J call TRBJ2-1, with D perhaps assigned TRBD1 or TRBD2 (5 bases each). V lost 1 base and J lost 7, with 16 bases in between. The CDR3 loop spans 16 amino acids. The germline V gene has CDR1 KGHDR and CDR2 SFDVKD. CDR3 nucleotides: TGTGCCACCAGTGATTTAGAGGGGCCAGGATTGAATGAGCAGTTCTTC. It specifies CATSDLEGPGLNEQFF.

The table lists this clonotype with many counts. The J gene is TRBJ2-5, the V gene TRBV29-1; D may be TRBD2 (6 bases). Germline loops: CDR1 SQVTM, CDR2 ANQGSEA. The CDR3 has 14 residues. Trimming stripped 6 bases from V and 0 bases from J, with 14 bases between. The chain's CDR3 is CSVRDSMYQETQYF. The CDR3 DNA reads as TGCAGCGTCCGGGACTCCATGTACCAAGAGACCCAGTACTTC.

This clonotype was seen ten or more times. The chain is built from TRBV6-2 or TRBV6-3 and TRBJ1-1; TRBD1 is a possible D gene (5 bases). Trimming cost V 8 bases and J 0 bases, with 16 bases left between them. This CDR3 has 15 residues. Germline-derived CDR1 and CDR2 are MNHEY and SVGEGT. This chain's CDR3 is CASGPWGEMNTEAFF. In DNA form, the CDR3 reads TGTGCCAGCGGCCCGTGGGGGGAGATGAACACTGAAGCTTTCTTT.

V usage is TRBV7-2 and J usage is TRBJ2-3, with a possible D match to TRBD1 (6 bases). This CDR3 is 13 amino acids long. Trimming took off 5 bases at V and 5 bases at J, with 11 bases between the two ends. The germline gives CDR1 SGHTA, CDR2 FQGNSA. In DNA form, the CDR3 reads TGTGCCAGCAGCCCCACAGGGAAAGATACGCAGTATTTT. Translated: CASSPTGKDTQYF. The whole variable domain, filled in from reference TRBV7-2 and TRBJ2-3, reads GAGVSQSPSNKVTEKGKDVELRCDPISGHTALYWYRQSLGQGLEFLIYFQGNSAPDKSGLPSDRFSAERTGGSVSTLTIQRTQQEDSAVYLCASSPTGKDTQYFGPGTRLTVL.

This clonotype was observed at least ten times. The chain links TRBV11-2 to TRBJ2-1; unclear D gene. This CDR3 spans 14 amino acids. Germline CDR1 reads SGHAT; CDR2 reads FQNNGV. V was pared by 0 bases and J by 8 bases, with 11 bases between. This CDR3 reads CASSLDRRAYEQFF. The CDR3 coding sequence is TGTGCCAGCAGCTTAGATAGGCGCGCTTATGAGCAGTTCTTC.

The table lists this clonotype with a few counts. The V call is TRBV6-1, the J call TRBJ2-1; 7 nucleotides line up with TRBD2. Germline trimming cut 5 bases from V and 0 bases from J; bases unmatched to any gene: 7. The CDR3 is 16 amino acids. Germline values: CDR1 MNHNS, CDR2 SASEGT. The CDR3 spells CASSRTSDPSYNEQFF. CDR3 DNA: TGTGCCAGCAGTCGAACTAGCGACCCCTCCTACAATGAGCAGTTCTTC.

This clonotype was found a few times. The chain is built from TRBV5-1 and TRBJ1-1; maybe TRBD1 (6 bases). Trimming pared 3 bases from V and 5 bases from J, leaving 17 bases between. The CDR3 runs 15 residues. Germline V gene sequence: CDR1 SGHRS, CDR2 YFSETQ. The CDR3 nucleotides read TGCGCCAGCAGCTGGACCAGGGGTTCCGGGACTGAAGCTTTCTTT. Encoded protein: CASSWTRGSGTEAFF.

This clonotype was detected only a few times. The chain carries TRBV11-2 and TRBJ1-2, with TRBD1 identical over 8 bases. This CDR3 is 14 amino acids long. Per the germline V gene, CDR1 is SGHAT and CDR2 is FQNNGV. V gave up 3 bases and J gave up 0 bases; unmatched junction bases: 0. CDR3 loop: CASSLTGANYGYTF. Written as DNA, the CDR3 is TGTGCCAGCAGCTTGACAGGGGCTAACTATGGCTACACCTTC.

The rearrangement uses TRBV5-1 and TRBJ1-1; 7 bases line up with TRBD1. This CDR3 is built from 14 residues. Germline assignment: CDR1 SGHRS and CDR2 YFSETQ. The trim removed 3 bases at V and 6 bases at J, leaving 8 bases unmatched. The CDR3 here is CASSSGGPRAEAFF. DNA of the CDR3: TGCGCCAGCAGCTCAGGGGGGCCTAGGGCTGAAGCTTTCTTT.

CDR3 in amino acids: CASSLEGLAAYNEQFF. The CDR3 DNA is TGTGCCAGCAGCTTAGAAGGACTAGCGGCCTACAATGAGCAGTTCTTC. The chain is built from TRBV11-3 and TRBJ2-1, with 10 nucleotides matching TRBD2. Germline-derived CDR1 and CDR2 are SGHNT and YENEEA. CDR3 length: 16 residues. Trimming at V came to 0 bases and at J to 2 bases, leaving 1 base not matched to a gene.

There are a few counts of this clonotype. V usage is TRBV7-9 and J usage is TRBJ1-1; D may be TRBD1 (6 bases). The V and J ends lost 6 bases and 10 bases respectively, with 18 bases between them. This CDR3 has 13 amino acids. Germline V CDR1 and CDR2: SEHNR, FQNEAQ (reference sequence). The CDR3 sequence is CASRAPGGLVAFF. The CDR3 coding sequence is TGTGCCAGCAGGGCCCCCGGGGGGCTGGTAGCTTTCTTT.

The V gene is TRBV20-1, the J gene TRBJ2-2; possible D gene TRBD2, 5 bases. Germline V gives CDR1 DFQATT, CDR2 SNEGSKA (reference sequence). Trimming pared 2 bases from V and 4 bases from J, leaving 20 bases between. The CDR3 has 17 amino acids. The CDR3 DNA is TGCAGTGCTAGAAAGGGCGGAGCCCCCGCGGGCACCGGGGAGCTGTTTTTT. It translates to CSARKGGAPAGTGELFF.

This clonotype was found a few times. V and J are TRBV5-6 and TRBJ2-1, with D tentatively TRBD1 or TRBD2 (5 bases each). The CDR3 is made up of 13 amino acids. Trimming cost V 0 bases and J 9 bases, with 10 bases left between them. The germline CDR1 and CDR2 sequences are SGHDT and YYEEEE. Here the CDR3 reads CASSLDRDLEQFF. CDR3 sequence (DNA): TGTGCCAGCAGCTTGGATAGGGACCTTGAGCAGTTCTTC.

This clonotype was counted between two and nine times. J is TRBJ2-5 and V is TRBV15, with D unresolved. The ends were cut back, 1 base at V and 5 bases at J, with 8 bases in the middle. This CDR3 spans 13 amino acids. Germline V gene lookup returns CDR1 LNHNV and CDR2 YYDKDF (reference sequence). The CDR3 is CATSRASVETQYF. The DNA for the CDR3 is TGTGCCACCAGCAGAGCATCTGTGGAGACCCAGTACTTC.

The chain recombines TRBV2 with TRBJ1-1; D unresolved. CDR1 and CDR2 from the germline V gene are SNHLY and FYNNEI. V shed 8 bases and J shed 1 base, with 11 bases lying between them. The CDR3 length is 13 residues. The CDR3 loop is CASYATRNTEAFF. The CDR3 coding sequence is TGTGCCAGCTACGCTACAAGGAACACTGAAGCTTTCTTT.

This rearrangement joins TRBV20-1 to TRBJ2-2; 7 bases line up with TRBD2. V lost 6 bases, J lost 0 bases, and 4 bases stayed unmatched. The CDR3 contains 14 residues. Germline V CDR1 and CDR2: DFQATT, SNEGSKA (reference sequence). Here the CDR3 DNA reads TGCAGTGCGTTAGCGGGCCCGAACACCGGGGAGCTGTTTTTT. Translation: CSALAGPNTGELFF.

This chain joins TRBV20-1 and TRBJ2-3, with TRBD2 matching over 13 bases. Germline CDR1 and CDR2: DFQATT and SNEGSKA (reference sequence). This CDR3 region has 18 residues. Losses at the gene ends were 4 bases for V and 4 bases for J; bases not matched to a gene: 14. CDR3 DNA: TGCAGTGCTAACCCCGGACTAGCGGGAGTCCGGGGACCAGATACGCAGTATTTT. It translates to CSANPGLAGVRGPDTQYF.